The clone carrying this TCR beta chain was seen at least ten times. Its antigen remains unknown. 5'RACE template switching generated TCR cDNA, adding a universal primer site and UMIs. TCRdb reprocessed the 5' RACE reads with MiXCR, giving one entry per CDR3 protein. The data contain over 300,000 distinct CDR3 sequences, around 3.6% of them singletons. This entry belongs to a study of T cells after yellow fever vaccination. About the study: In the case of low-cell-number fractions, SMART-Seq v4 Ultra Low Input was used for preparation.

Overall study findings and caveats: Among primary-vaccination clones, most reappeared after the booster, at roughly 96% for CD4 and about 90% for CD8. Compared with primary, the secondary response was weaker and peaked at day 5, not 15.

The receptor was isolated from a man between 18 and 35 years old who received the YFV17D yellow fever vaccine. The material sequenced was PBMCs, taken on the day of the yellow fever booster vaccination.

In DNA, the CDR3 is TGCGCCAGCAGCCCGGGGGGGACGCAAGAGACCCAGTACTTC. Its translation is CASSPGGTQETQYF. This chain links TRBV5-1 with TRBJ2-5, with 8 bases matching TRBD2. This CDR3 spans 14 amino acids. Unmatched junction bases numbered 4, after V lost 4 bases and J lost 2 bases. The germline V gene encodes CDR1 SGHRS and CDR2 YFSETQ.